This TCR beta chain was captured in a study of T cell repertoires in cytomegalovirus infection. At the level of the study: Recently identified HLA-C-restricted CMV epitopes were used, and well-studied HLA-B-restricted CMV epitopes were used as well. Public TCR beta signatures indicated both CMV infection and matching HLA type. Findings of the study overall: Adding up the frequency of public TCR beta families identified people who carried CMV plus the relevant HLA. HLA-C-restricted CMV-specific TCR beta clonotypes prevailed in the ex vivo response.

Of note for this clonotype: The antigen remains unidentified.

TCRdb re-called the reads through MiXCR, storing one row per CDR3 protein. The sample has 450,000 to 600,000 distinct CDR3 sequences, about two fifths seen once. This material consisted of cultured PBMCs, taken from culture after CMV antigen stimulation. The sequence was collected from a human donor in good health (CMV status not recorded). Some clones in this sample may be carry-over from other donors' samples.

The CDR3, as DNA: TGTGCCAGCAGATTAGGATACAACAATGAGCAGTTCTTC. It translates to CASRLGYNNEQFF. The gene calls are TRBV7-3 and TRBJ2-1; D unresolved. This CDR3 has 13 residues. V was cut by 6 bases and J by 5 bases, with 11 bases left in between. Germline V gives CDR1 SGHTA, CDR2 FQGTGA.